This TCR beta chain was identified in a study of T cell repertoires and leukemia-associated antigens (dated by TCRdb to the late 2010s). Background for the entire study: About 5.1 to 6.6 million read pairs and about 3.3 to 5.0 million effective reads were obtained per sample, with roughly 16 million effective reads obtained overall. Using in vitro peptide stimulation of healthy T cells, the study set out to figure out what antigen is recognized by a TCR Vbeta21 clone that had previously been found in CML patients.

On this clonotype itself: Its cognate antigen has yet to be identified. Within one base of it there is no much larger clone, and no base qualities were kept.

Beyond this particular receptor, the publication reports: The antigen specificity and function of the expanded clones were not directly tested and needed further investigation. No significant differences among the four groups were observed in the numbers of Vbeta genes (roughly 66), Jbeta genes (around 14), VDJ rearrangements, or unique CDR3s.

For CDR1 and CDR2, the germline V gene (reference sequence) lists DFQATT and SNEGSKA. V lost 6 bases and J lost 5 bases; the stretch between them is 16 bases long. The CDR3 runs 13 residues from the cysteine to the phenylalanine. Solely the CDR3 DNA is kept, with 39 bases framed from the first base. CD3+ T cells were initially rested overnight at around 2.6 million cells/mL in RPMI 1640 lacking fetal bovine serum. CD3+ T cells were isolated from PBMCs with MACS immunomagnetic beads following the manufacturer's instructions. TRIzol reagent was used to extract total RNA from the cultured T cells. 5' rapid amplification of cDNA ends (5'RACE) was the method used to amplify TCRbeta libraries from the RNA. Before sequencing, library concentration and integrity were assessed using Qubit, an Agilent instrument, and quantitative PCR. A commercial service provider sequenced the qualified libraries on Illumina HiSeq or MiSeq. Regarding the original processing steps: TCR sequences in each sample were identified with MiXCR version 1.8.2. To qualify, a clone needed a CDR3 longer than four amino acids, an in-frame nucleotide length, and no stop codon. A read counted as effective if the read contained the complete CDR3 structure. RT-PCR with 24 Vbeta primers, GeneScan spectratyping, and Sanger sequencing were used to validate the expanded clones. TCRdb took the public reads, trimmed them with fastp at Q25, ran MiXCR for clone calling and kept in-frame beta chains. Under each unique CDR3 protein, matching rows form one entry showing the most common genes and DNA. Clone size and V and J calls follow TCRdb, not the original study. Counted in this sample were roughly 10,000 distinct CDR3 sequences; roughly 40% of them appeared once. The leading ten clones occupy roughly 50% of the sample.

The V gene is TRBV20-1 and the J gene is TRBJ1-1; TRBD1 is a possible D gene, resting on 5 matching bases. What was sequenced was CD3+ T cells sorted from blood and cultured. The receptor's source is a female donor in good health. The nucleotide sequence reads TGCAGTGCCAGGGATGATGTGCGAACTGAAGCTTTCTTT. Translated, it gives CSARDDVRTEAFF.